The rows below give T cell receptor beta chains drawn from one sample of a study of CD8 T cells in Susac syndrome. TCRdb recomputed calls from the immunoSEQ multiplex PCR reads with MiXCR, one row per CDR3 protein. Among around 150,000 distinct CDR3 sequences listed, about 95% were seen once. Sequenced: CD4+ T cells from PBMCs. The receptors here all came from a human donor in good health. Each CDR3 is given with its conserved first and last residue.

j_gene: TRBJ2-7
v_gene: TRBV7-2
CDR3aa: CASSGQGSLYEQYF

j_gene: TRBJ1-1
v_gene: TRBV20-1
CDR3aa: CSADLTGEAFF

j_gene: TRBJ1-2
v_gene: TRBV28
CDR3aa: CASRSMGLNYGYTF

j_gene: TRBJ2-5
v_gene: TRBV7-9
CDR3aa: CASSFPGGVETQYF

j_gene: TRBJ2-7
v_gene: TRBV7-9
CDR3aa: CASSPGGAKAYEQYF

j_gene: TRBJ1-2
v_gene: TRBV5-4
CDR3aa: CASSLAGQGGNYGYTF

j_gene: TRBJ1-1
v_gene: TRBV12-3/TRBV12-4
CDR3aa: CASSLTSSGAFF

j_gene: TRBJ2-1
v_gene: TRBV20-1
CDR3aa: CSARIRSEQFF

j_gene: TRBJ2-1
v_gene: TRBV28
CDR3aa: CASRTGIYEQFF

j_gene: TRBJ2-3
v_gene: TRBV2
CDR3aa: CAGGSGGATDTQYF

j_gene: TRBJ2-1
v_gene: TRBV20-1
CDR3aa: CSARWGGLYNEQFF

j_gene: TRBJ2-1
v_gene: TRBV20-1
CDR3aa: CSALRGGRSNEQFF

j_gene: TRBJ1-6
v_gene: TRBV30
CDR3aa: CAWSVGRQGRPNSPLHF

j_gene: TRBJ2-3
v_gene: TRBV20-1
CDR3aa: CSATGQGETDTQYF

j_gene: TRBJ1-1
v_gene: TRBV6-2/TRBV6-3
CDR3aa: CASSSQGPGTEAFF

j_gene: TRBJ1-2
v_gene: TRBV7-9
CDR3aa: CATGTGDNYGYTF

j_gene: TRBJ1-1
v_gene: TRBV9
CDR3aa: CASSPTSMNTEAFF

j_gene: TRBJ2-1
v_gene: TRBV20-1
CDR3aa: CSARDEQESIYNEQFF

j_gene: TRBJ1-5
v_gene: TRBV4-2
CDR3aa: CASSQEQISNQPQHF

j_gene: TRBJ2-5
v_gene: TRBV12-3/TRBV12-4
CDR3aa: CASSTPGVQETQYF

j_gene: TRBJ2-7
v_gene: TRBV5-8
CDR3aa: CASSDWRGTYEQYF

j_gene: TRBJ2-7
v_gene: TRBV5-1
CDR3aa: CASSTGTDYEQYF

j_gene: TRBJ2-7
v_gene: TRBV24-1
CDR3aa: CATSDAGAPSGQYF

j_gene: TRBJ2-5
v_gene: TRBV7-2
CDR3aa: CASSLAREETQYF

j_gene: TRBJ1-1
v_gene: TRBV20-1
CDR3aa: CSAIYSMNTEAFF

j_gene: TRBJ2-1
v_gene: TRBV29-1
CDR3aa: CSFKRGGSYNEQFF

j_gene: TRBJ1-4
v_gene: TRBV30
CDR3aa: CAWLRGEKLFF

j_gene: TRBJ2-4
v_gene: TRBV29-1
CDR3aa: CSVTGLLAKNIQYF

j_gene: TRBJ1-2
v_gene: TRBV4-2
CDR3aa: CASSQELGGGYTF

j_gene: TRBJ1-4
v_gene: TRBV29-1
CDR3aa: CSVFETGVQEKLFF

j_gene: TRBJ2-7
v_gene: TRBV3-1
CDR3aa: CASSHAYTSYEQYF

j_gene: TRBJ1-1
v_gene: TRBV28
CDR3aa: CASSYSFSTEAFF

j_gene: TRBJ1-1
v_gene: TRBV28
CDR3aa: CASFTLGRTEAFF

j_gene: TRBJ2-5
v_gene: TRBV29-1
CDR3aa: CSVLWSSQETQYF

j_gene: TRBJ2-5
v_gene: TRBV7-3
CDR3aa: CASSLTSGGARETQYF

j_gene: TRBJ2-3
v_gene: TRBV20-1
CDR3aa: CSASSSMGSTDTQYF

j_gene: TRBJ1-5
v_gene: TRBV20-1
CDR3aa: CSAEGTGDQPQHF

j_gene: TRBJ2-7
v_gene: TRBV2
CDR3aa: CASSVQGVEQYF

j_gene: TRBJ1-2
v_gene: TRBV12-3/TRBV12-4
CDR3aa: CASSWRHSGEGGYTF

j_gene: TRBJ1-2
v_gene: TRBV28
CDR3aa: CASRGHGFGYGYTF

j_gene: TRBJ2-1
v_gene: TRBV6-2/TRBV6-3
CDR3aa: CASSLSSGGMAIEQFF

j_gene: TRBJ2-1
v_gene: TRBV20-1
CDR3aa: CSARDVATGGQFF

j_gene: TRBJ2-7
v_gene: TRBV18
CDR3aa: CASSPAIGAGHEQYF

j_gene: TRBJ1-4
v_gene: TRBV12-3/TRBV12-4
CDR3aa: CASSPGGQYEKLFF

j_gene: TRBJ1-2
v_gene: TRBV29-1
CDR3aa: CSVSRTGNYGYTF

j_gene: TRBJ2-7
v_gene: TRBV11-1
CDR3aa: CASSFSWTDRNEQYF

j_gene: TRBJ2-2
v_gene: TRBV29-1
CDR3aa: CSVGAGVTGELFF

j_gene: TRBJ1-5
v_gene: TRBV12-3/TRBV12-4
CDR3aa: CASNLGGQGNQPQHF

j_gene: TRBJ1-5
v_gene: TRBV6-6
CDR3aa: CASSPLWDQPQHF

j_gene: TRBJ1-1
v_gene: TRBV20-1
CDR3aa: CSARELAKPNTEAFF

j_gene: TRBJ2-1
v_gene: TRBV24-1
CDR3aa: CATSDPTSWSDEQFF

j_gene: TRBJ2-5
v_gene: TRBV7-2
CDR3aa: CASSSRASGGTQYF

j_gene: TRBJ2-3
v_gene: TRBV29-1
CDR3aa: CSVGSGGAPDTQYF

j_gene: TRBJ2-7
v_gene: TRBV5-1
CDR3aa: CASSLAGGAYEQYF

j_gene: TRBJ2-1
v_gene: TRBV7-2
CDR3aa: CASSLEVAYEQFF

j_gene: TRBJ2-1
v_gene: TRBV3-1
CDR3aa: CASSRTSGALNEQFF

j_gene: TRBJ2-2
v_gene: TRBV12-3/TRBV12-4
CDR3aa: CASSYSGTGGTGELFF

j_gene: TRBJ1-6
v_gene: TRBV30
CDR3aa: CAWSVLQFNSPLHF

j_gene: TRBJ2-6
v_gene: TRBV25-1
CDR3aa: CASRGQGAKGANVLTF